This TCR beta chain emerged from a study of T cell repertoires in cytomegalovirus infection. Across the whole study: Carrying CMV and the relevant HLA type showed in public TCR beta signatures.

TCRdb processed the reads anew with MiXCR; each CDR3 protein has one entry. The table lists fewer than 650,000 distinct CDR3 sequences, about 39% of them singletons, with more than 40% in the top ten. Study conclusions and caveats: The ex vivo response was dominated by HLA-C-restricted CMV-specific TCR beta clonotypes. Adding up the frequency of public TCR beta families identified people who carried CMV plus the relevant HLA.

V lost 0 bases and J lost 1; bases outside the gene matches: 5. CDR3 length equals 15 residues. The germline V gene has CDR1 DFQATT and CDR2 SNEGSKA (reference sequence). A remark on this clonotype: Its antigen is currently unknown.

The chain carries TRBV20-1 and TRBJ2-7; TRBD2 matches 8 bases. The sample consisted of cultured PBMCs, taken from culture after CMV antigen stimulation. The receptor was isolated from a human donor in good health (CMV status not recorded). Some clones in this sample may be carry-over from other donors' samples. CDR3 in DNA: TGCAGTGCTAGAGACACGGGGGGGTGGTCCTACGAGCAGTACTTC. Its protein product is CSARDTGGWSYEQYF.